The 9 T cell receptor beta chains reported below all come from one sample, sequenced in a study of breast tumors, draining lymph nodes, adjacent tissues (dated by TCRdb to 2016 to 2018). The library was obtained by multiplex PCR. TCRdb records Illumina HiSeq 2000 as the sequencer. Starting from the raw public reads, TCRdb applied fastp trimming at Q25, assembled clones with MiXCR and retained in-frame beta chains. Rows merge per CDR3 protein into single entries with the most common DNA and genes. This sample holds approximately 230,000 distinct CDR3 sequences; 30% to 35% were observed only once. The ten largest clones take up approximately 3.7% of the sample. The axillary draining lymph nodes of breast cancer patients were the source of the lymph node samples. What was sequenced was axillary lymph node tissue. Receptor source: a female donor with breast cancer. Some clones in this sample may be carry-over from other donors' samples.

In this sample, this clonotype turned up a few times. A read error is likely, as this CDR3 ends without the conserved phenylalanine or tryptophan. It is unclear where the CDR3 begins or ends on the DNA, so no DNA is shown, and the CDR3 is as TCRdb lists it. Here the CDR3 reads CASSTGPA. V usage is TRBV25-1 and J usage is TRBJ1-1; the table calls TRBD1, which could not be checked here. The CDR3 region is 8 residues in length, termini included. Germline V gene lookup returns CDR1 MGHDK and CDR2 SYGVNS.

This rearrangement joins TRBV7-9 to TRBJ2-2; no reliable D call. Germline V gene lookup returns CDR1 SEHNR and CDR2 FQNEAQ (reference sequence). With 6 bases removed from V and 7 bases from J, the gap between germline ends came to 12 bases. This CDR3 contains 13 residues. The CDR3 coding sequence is TGTGCCAGCAGAATAGTCAATAGCGGGGAGCTGTTTTTT. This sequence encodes CASRIVNSGELFF.

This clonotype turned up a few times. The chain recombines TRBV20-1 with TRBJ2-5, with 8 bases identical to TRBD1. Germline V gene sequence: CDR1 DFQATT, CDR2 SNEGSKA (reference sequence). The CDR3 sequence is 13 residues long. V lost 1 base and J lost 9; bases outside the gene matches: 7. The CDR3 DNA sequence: TGCAGTGCTAGAGCACAGGGGGATCAGCCCCAGTACTTC. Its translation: CSARAQGDQPQYF.

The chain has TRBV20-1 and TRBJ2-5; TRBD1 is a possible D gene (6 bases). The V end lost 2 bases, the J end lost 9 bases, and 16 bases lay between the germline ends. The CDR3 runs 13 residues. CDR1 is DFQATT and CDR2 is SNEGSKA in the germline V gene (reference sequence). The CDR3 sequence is CSARQGSNQPQYF. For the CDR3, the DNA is TGCAGTGCTAGACAGGGGAGCAATCAGCCCCAGTACTTC.

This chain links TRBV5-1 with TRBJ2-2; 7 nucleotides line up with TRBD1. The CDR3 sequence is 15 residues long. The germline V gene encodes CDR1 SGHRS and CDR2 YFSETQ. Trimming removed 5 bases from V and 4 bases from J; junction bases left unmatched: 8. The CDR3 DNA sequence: TGCGCCAGCAGGGCCGGGACAGTAGCCACCGGGGAGCTGTTTTTT. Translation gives CASRAGTVATGELFF. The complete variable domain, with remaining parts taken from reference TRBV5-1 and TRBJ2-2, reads KAGVTQTPRYLIKTRGQQVTLSCSPISGHRSVSWYQQTPGQGLQFLFEYFSETQRNKGNFPGRFSGRQFSNSRSEMNVSTLELGDSALYLCASRAGTVATGELFFGEGSRLTVL.

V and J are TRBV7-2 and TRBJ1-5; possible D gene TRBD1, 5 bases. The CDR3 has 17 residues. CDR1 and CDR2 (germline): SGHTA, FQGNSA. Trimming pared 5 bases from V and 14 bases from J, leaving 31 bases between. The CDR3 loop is CASSTRPRSGTSGNEHF. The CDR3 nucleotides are TGTGCCAGCAGCACTCGGCCCCGATCCGGGACTAGCGGCAATGAGCATTTT.

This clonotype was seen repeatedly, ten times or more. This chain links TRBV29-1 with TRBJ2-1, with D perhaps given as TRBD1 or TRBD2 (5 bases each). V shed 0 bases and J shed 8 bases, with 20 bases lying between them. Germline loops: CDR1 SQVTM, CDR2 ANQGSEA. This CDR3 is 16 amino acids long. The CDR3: CSVEDRRGQGGDEQFF. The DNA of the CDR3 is TGCAGCGTTGAAGATAGGCGAGGGCAGGGCGGCGATGAGCAGTTCTTC.

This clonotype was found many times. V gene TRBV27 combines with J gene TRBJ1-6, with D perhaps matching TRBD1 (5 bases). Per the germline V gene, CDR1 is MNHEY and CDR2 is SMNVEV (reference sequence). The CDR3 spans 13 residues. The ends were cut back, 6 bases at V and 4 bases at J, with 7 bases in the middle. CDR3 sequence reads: CASRGGYNSPLHF. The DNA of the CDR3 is TGTGCCAGCAGGGGGGGATATAATTCACCCCTCCACTTT.

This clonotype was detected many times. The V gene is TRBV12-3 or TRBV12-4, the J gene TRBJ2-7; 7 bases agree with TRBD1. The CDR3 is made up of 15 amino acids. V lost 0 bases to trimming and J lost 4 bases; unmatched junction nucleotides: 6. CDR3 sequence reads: CASSLAYRGTYEQYF. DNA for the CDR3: TGTGCCAGCAGTTTAGCATACAGGGGTACTTACGAGCAGTACTTC.